This T cell receptor (beta chain) is drawn from a study of cytomegalovirus exposure and HLA in healthy donors. Study-wide context: Of roughly 400 genotyped donors, 81% grouped in the Caucasian-associated ancestry cluster.

This clone was counted only a few times. The target antigen is unknown. PCR employed 60 Vbeta and 13 Jbeta primers. The method was immunoSEQ multiplex PCR; TCRdb's version includes in-frame clones alone and lacks a portion of them. The sample has approximately 70,000 clones, 78% seen once. Overall study findings and caveats: Most sequenced TCRs were rare (though some public TCRs occurred in many donors). The study recorded fewer than 200 TCR beta chains that were cytomegalovirus-associated. A missense variant in DCLRE1C was later tied to TCR beta V- and J-gene trimming.

The sample taken for sequencing was PBMCs. The source of this sequence is a man aged 35-49 years in good health and CMV-seronegative.

CDR3 amino acids: CAIRQGGPDTQYF. The CDR3 DNA sequence: TGTGCCATTCGGCAGGGAGGCCCAGATACGCAGTATTTT. The rearrangement links TRBV10-3 to TRBJ2-3; possibly TRBD2 for D (6 bases). V was cut by 9 bases and J by 4 bases, with 14 bases left in between. CDR1 and CDR2 from the germline V gene are ENHRY and SYGVKD. The CDR3 totals 13 residues.